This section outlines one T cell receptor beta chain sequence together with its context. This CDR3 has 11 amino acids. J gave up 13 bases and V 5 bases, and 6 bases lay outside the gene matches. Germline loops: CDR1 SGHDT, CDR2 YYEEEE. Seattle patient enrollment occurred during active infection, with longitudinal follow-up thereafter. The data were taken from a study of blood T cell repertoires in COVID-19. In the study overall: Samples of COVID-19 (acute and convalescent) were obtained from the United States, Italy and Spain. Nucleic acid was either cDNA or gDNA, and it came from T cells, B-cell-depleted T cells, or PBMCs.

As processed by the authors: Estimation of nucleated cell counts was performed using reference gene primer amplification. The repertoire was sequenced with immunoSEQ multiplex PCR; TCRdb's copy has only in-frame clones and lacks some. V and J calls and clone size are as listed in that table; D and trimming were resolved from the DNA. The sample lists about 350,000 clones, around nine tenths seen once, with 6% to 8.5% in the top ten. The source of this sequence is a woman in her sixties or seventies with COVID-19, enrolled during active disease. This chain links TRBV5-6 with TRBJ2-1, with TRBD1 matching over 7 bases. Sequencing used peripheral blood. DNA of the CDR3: TGTGCCAGCAGTTGGGACAGCTTTCAGTTCTTC. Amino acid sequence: CASSWDSFQFF.